Listed here are 15 T cell receptor beta chains from one sample, sequenced in a study of cytomegalovirus exposure and HLA in healthy donors. It was with 60 Vbeta and 13 Jbeta primers that the PCR ran. The assay was immunoSEQ multiplex PCR, and TCRdb's table has in-frame clones only and misses some. The sample lists approximately 150,000 clones, over 60% occurring once. The specimen was PBMCs. The receptors were sampled from a male donor in good health and CMV-seronegative.

V and J are TRBV5-4 and TRBJ2-3, with 10 bases lining up with TRBD2. V was pared by 2 bases and J by 5 bases, with 2 bases of the junction left unmatched. CDR3 length: 14 residues. Per germline, CDR1 SGHNT and CDR2 YYREEE (reference sequence). The CDR3 here is CASSLTSGKDTQYF. CDR3 sequence (DNA): TGTGCCAGCAGCTTAACTAGCGGGAAAGATACGCAGTATTTT.

The rearrangement links TRBV28 to TRBJ2-6; 9 positions agree with TRBD1. The CDR3 loop spans 15 amino acids. Germline V gene sequence: CDR1 MDHEN, CDR2 SYDVKM. Losses at the gene ends were 8 bases for V and 0 bases for J; bases not matched to a gene: 2. CDR3 sequence reads: CASGTGSSGANVLTF. The CDR3 DNA reads as TGTGCCAGCGGGACAGGGAGCTCTGGGGCCAACGTCCTGACTTTC.

V and J are TRBV7-9 and TRBJ2-1; D may be TRBD1 (6 bases). The CDR3 is 16 amino acids. Germline CDR1 and CDR2: SEHNR and FQNEAQ (reference sequence). V was shortened by 4 bases and J by 4 bases, with 17 bases between the two germline ends. The CDR3 is CASSSTKQGIYNEQFF. The CDR3 DNA sequence: TGTGCCAGCAGCTCTACCAAACAGGGTATTTACAATGAGCAGTTCTTC.

The CDR3: CASSVFPGLATNEQFF. In nucleotides, the CDR3 is TGTGCCAGCAGCGTGTTTCCGGGACTAGCGACCAATGAGCAGTTCTTC. The chain is built from TRBV5-4 and TRBJ2-1; 10 nucleotides line up with TRBD2. The CDR3 has 16 amino acids. Germline lookup yields CDR1 SGHNT and CDR2 YYREEE (reference sequence). V lost 4 bases and J lost 6; bases outside the gene matches: 10.

V and J are TRBV9 and TRBJ2-3, with D perhaps TRBD2 (5 bases). From germline, CDR1 is SGDLS and CDR2 YYNGEE. V lost 0 bases and J 6 bases, leaving 11 bases between the germline ends. This CDR3 has 14 residues. CDR3 sequence (DNA): TGTGCCAGCAGCGTAGCCGGGATGTCGGATACGCAGTATTTT. It yields the protein CASSVAGMSDTQYF.

The chain recombines TRBV29-1 with TRBJ2-3; TRBD2 matches at 14 bases. Germline trimming cut 5 bases from V and 0 bases from J; bases unmatched to any gene: 7. Germline assignment: CDR1 SQVTM and CDR2 ANQGSEA. The CDR3 loop spans 17 amino acids. The chain's CDR3 is CSVTPGTSGGSTDTQYF. CDR3 sequence (DNA): TGCAGCGTTACACCGGGGACTAGCGGGGGAAGCACAGATACGCAGTATTTT.

This rearrangement joins TRBV5-5 to TRBJ1-2; no clear D gene. Trimming removed 0 bases at V and 8 bases at J, with 14 bases between. Germline assignment: CDR1 SGHKS and CDR2 YYEKEE (reference sequence). The CDR3 is made up of 14 amino acids. CDR3 DNA: TGTGCCAGCAGCTTGGCCGGATCTAGCAGGGGCTACACCTTC. This sequence encodes CASSLAGSSRGYTF.

This rearrangement joins TRBV19 to TRBJ1-1; TRBD1 agrees at 8 bases. The CDR3 has 17 residues. Germline V lookup: CDR1 LNHDA, CDR2 SQIVND (reference sequence). V shed 5 bases and J 0 bases; nucleotides not matched to a gene: 11. The CDR3 spells CASSFRSGQGMNTEAFF. CDR3 sequence (DNA): TGTGCCAGTAGTTTCCGTTCCGGACAGGGTATGAACACTGAAGCTTTCTTT.

The V gene is TRBV7-2, the J gene TRBJ2-2; TRBD2 matches at 9 bases. The germline V gene encodes CDR1 SGHTA and CDR2 FQGNSA. This CDR3 comprises 17 residues. After removal of 0 bases from V and 4 bases from J, the junction contained 6 bases not matched to a gene. The CDR3: CASSLAVIAGATGELFF. The CDR3 DNA reads TGTGCCAGCAGCTTAGCGGTGATAGCGGGGGCCACCGGGGAGCTGTTTTTT.

The chain is built from TRBV28 and TRBJ2-7; 10 bases are a match to TRBD1. The CDR3 runs 14 residues. V lost 5 bases to trimming and J lost 5 bases; unmatched junction nucleotides: 6. Germline CDR1 is MDHEN and CDR2 is SYDVKM. The DNA for the CDR3 is TGTGCCAGCAGTACCCCCGGGACAGGGGACGAGCAGTACTTC. It specifies CASSTPGTGDEQYF. Looking up the rest from reference TRBV28 and TRBJ2-7 gives the full variable domain: DVKVTQSSRYLVKRTGEKVFLECVQDMDHENMFWYRQDPGLGLRLIYFSYDVKMKEKGDIPEGYSVSREKKERFSLILESASTNQTSMYLCASSTPGTGDEQYFGPGTRLTVT.

This clone was picked up one time. The chain is built from TRBV7-8 and TRBJ1-5; 8 positions match TRBD1. Germline trimming cut 5 bases from V and 3 bases from J; bases unmatched to any gene: 9. In germline, CDR1 is SGHVS, CDR2 FQNEAQ. This CDR3 has 16 amino acids. CDR3 region: CASSQSPGQDNQPQHF. CDR3 coding DNA: TGTGCCAGCAGCCAAAGCCCGGGACAGGACAATCAGCCCCAGCATTTT.

The V call is TRBV7-2, the J call TRBJ2-7; D is unresolved. Trimming removed 6 bases from V and 3 bases from J, with 9 bases in between. The germline V gene has CDR1 SGHTA and CDR2 FQGNSA. The CDR3 is 12 amino acids. CDR3 protein: CASSTDRYEQYF. Written as DNA, the CDR3 is TGTGCCAGCAGTACAGACCGCTACGAGCAGTACTTC.

This clone was seen more than once but under ten times. The V gene is TRBV11-3, the J gene TRBJ2-7, with 8 bases lining up with TRBD1. V shed 5 bases, J shed 1 base, and the junction held 7 bases outside the gene matches. The CDR3 totals 15 residues. Germline-derived CDR1 and CDR2 are SGHNT and YENEEA. The chain's CDR3 is CASSPDRGPSYEQYF. For the CDR3, the DNA is TGTGCCAGCAGCCCTGACAGGGGACCGTCCTACGAGCAGTACTTC.

The chain has TRBV6-4 and TRBJ2-2; TRBD1 aligns across 9 bases. Germline CDR1 is MRHNA and CDR2 is SNTAGT. V lost 4 bases and J lost 3; bases outside the gene matches: 0. The CDR3 runs to 14 residues. The CDR3 DNA follows: TGTGCCAGCAGTGGACAGGGGGACACCGGGGAGCTGTTTTTT. Translating it yields CASSGQGDTGELFF.

The genes are TRBV27 and TRBJ2-3; 7 bases match TRBD2. CDR1 MNHEY and CDR2 SMNVEV come from the germline V gene (reference sequence). CDR3 length equals 16 residues. V lost 6 bases, J lost 2 bases, and 11 bases stayed unmatched. CDR3 protein: CASSPLAGEITDTQYF. As DNA, the CDR3 is TGTGCCAGCAGCCCCCTCGCGGGGGAGATCACAGATACGCAGTATTTT.